The rows below give T cell receptor beta chains drawn from one sample of a study of human T cells and chemical hapten exposure. TCRdb called the 5' RACE reads again in MiXCR, with one record for every CDR3 protein. The sample holds 81,000 or so distinct CDR3 sequences; about 8.4% are singletons and the top ten take about 2.2%. These receptors were obtained from a male donor in good health. Both conserved end residues are part of each CDR3. Each record gives: V gene, J gene, D gene, clone size, CDR3 protein, CDR3 DNA. The D gene is left open where the match is weak. The size entry is marked missing in some rows and otherwise reads once, few, many or a size class.

TRBV7-6	TRBJ2-7	TRBD1	many	CASRAGQGAYEQYF	TGTGCCAGCAGGGCTGGACAGGGCGCCTACGAGCAGTACTTC
TRBV27	TRBJ2-5	TRBD2	many	CASSLNSPSGSLGQETQYF	TGTGCCAGCAGTTTAAATAGCCCTAGCGGTTCACTCGGTCAAGAGACCCAGTACTTC
TRBV27	TRBJ2-3	TRBD1	many	CASSLDRSTDTQYF	TGTGCCAGCAGTTTGGACAGGAGCACAGATACGCAGTATTTT
TRBV20-1	TRBJ1-5	TRBD1	few	CSAQGANQPQHF	TGCAGTGCCCAGGGGGCAAATCAGCCCCAGCATTTT
TRBV28	TRBJ1-1	-	few	CASSPAGTPNTEAFF	TGTGCCAGCAGTCCTGCCGGGACACCCAACACTGAAGCTTTCTTT
TRBV7-2	TRBJ2-5	-	many	CASSTGSQETQYF	TGTGCCAGCAGCACCGGGTCCCAAGAGACCCAGTACTTC
TRBV29-1	TRBJ1-6	TRBD1	few	CSVGQGRNSPLHF	TGCAGCGTTGGACAGGGGCGGAATTCACCCCTCCACTTT
TRBV7-9	TRBJ1-3	-	-	CASSLVGGSGNTIYF	TGTGCCAGCAGCTTAGTTGGGGGCTCTGGAAACACCATATATTTT
TRBV20-1	TRBJ2-7	-	many	CSARGAAGHAYEQYF	TGCAGTGCTAGGGGGGCGGCAGGGCACGCCTACGAGCAGTACTTC
TRBV6-5	TRBJ2-7	TRBD2	-	CASTSGRSHEQYF	TGTGCCAGCACTAGCGGGAGGTCCCACGAGCAGTACTTC
TRBV20-1	TRBJ2-1	TRBD1	-	CSAREDRGLYNEQFF	TGCAGTGCTAGGGAGGACAGGGGGCTGTACAATGAGCAGTTCTTC
TRBV10-3	TRBJ2-3	-	-	CAISESQGGITDTQYF	TGTGCCATCAGTGAGTCGCAGGGGGGAATCACAGATACGCAGTATTTT
TRBV29-1	TRBJ2-3	TRBD1	-	CSVGWTGGDTDTQYF	TGCAGCGTTGGGTGGACAGGGGGGGACACTGATACGCAGTATTTT
TRBV6-5	TRBJ2-1	-	few	CASSYSKPGTRSPSSYNEQFF	TGTGCCAGCAGTTACTCCAAGCCGGGGACACGTTCCCCGAGCTCCTACAATGAGCAGTTCTTC
TRBV9	TRBJ1-1	-	many	CASSVDGGMNTEAFF	TGTGCCAGCAGCGTAGATGGGGGCATGAACACTGAAGCTTTCTTT
TRBV6-2/TRBV6-3	TRBJ1-5	-	many	CASRAEGQGRNQPQHF	TGTGCCAGCAGGGCCGAGGGGCAGGGACGAAATCAGCCCCAGCATTTT
TRBV12-3/TRBV12-4	TRBJ1-2	-	-	CASSPGTAYGYTF	TGTGCCAGCAGTCCCGGGACTGCCTATGGCTACACCTTC
TRBV7-2	TRBJ1-2	-	few	CASSLDEGHYGYTF	TGTGCCAGCAGCTTAGATGAGGGCCACTATGGCTACACCTTC